Each of the 30 T cell receptor beta chains below was sequenced from the same sample in a study of T cell repertoires in cytomegalovirus infection. Their recognized antigens are unknown. Using its own MiXCR run on the reads, TCRdb lists one record per CDR3 protein. The table has about 920,000 distinct CDR3 sequences, around 32% seen once. The sample was cultured CD8+ T cells from PBMCs, taken from culture after CMV antigen stimulation. The receptors shown here come from a human donor in good health (CMV status not recorded). Some clones in this sample may be carry-over from other donors' samples.

The chain employs TRBV7-6 and TRBJ1-4, with D tentatively TRBD1 (6 bases). This CDR3 has 14 residues. Germline V gene data show CDR1 as SGHVS and CDR2 as FNYEAQ. V was trimmed by 5 bases and J by 8 bases, leaving 15 bases between them. In nucleotides, the CDR3 is TGTGCCAGCAGCACACGACAGGACGGCGAAAAACTGTTTTTT. As protein: CASSTRQDGEKLFF.

V and J are TRBV15 and TRBJ2-1; D unresolved. V lost 5 bases to trimming and J lost 3 bases, with 17 bases between them. From germline, CDR1 is LNHNV and CDR2 YYDKDF (reference sequence). The CDR3 runs 16 residues. CDR3 DNA sequence: TGTGCCACCAGCCTCCGGCGGCAGAGAGTCTACAATGAGCAGTTCTTC. It encodes CATSLRRQRVYNEQFF. Together with reference TRBV15 and TRBJ2-1, the CDR3 gives the full variable domain: DAMVIQNPRYQVTQFGKPVTLSCSQTLNHNVMYWYQQKSSQAPKLLFHYYDKDFNNEADTPDNFQSRRPNTSFCFLDIRSPGLGDTAMYLCATSLRRQRVYNEQFFGPGTRLTVL.

DNA of the CDR3: TGCAGTGCTAGAGATACTTGGGCCACAGATACGCAGTATTTT. Encoded protein: CSARDTWATDTQYF. The genes are TRBV20-1 and TRBJ2-3; D is unclear. With 0 bases removed from V and 2 bases from J, the gap between germline ends came to 9 bases. There are 14 residues in the CDR3. The V gene's germline CDR1 is DFQATT and CDR2 SNEGSKA (reference sequence).

The chain combines TRBV15 with TRBJ2-1, with 7 bases identical to TRBD1. There are 17 residues in the CDR3. Germline assignment: CDR1 LNHNV and CDR2 YYDKDF (reference sequence). The V gene end was trimmed by 5 bases and the J gene end by 4 bases; junction bases not matched to a gene: 14. CDR3 sequence: CATSRSRQGPVYNEQFF. The CDR3 DNA is TGTGCCACCAGCCGATCCCGACAGGGTCCGGTTTACAATGAGCAGTTCTTC.

This clonotype was recorded many times. The chain's CDR3 is CASSATGSGNTIYF. CDR3 DNA: TGTGCCAGCAGCGCAACCGGCTCTGGAAACACCATATATTTT. J is TRBJ1-3 and V is TRBV7-2; D is unclear. Trimming cost V 5 bases and J 0 bases, with 8 bases left between them. Looked up from germline, CDR1 is SGHTA and CDR2 is FQGNSA. The length of the CDR3 is 14 residues.

This clonotype was seen ten or more times. The genes are TRBV20-1 and TRBJ2-1, with 9 nucleotides matching TRBD1. From germline, CDR1 is DFQATT and CDR2 SNEGSKA (reference sequence). The CDR3 has 16 amino acids. V dropped 2 bases and J dropped 2; count of bases not matched to a gene: 7. The chain's CDR3 is CSARQTGTGTYNEQFF. For the CDR3, the DNA is TGCAGTGCTAGACAAACCGGGACAGGGACCTACAATGAGCAGTTCTTC.

This chain uses TRBV29-1 with TRBJ2-2, with D unclear. CDR3 length: 13 amino acids. Trimming left V 4 bases short and J 7 bases short, with 13 bases between. CDR1 and CDR2 from the germline V gene are SQVTM and ANQGSEA. This CDR3 reads CSVAGASVGELFF. The CDR3 DNA reads as TGCAGCGTTGCAGGCGCTTCGGTCGGGGAGCTGTTTTTT.

This clonotype was picked up a small number of times. V usage is TRBV27 and J usage is TRBJ1-2; D perhaps matches TRBD1 (5 bases). The V end was cut by 1 base, the J end by 4 bases, with 10 bases between. The CDR3 is 14 amino acids. Germline assignment: CDR1 MNHEY and CDR2 SMNVEV (reference sequence). Here the CDR3 reads CASSLYGGGYGYTF. The DNA of the CDR3 is TGTGCCAGCAGTTTATATGGGGGGGGCTATGGCTACACCTTC.

CDR3 in amino acids: CSARNPEPYGNQPQHF. CDR3 sequence (DNA): TGCAGTGCGAGAAATCCAGAGCCCTATGGCAATCAGCCCCAGCATTTT. The rearrangement uses TRBV20-1 and TRBJ1-5; D is unresolved. CDR3 length equals 16 residues. Trimming left V 6 bases short and J 2 bases short, with 20 bases between. Germline values: CDR1 DFQATT, CDR2 SNEGSKA (reference sequence).

This rearrangement joins TRBV20-1 to TRBJ1-6; no reliable D call. Germline CDR1 DFQATT, CDR2 SNEGSKA (reference sequence). CDR3 length: 14 residues. The V and J ends lost 3 bases and 4 bases respectively, with 10 bases between them. CDR3 nucleotides: TGCAGTGCTAGTGGCCAGAGGTATAATTCACCCCTCCACTTT. Protein product: CSASGQRYNSPLHF.

In this sample, this clonotype turned up a few times. This sequence joins TRBV7-9 and TRBJ2-7; D uncertain. This CDR3 is built from 12 residues. Germline lookup yields CDR1 SEHNR and CDR2 FQNEAQ (reference sequence). Trimming took off 4 bases at V and 6 bases at J, with 10 bases between the two ends. The DNA for the CDR3 is TGTGCCAGCAGCTCCCTTCCGAGCGAGCAGTACGTC. It yields the protein CASSSLPSEQYV.

In this sample, this clonotype turned up a few times. The chain uses TRBV11-3 and TRBJ2-7, with D hard to call. This CDR3 contains 13 residues. Trimming cost V 2 bases and J 4 bases, with 9 bases left between them. The germline V gene encodes CDR1 SGHNT and CDR2 YENEEA. The CDR3 region has the DNA TGTGCCAGCAGCTTATCCCCACGGTACGAGCAGTACTTC. Amino acids: CASSLSPRYEQYF.

This clonotype has only a few counts. At one of its ends the junction is not consistent with the germline gene, which may arise from a read error. V is TRBV6-5 and J is TRBJ1-1; no definite D call. Germline CDR1 and CDR2: MNHEY and SVGAGI. This CDR3 comprises 15 residues. The CDR3 protein is CASSNSFPRDTEAFF. CDR3 in DNA: TGTGCCAGCAGTAACTCTTTCCCTCGGGACACTGAAGCTTTCTTT.

In this sample, this clonotype turned up many times. The V gene is TRBV7-2, the J gene TRBJ1-2, with a tentative D call TRBD1 (5 bases). CDR1 is SGHTA, CDR2 FQGNSA, per germline. This CDR3 spans 15 amino acids. The germline V and J ends were trimmed by 1 base and 3 bases, with 12 bases remaining between them. The CDR3 reads CASSLGGAAYYGYTF. In nucleotides, the CDR3 is TGTGCCAGCAGCTTAGGCGGGGCAGCTTACTATGGCTACACCTTC.

This clonotype was seen a few times. V usage is TRBV12-3 or TRBV12-4 and J usage is TRBJ2-7; D is unresolved. Trimming cost V 5 bases and J 2 bases, with 10 bases left between them. There are 13 residues in the CDR3. The CDR3 reads CASSLSAPYEQYF. The CDR3 DNA reads as TGTGCCAGCAGTCTCTCCGCCCCCTACGAGCAGTACTTC.

The J gene is TRBJ1-5, the V gene TRBV12-3 or TRBV12-4, with D possibly being TRBD1 (6 bases). Trimming removed 0 bases at V and 8 bases at J, with 14 bases between. The CDR3 length is 15 residues. In DNA, the CDR3 is TGTGCCAGCAGTTTAGCATCCAGGGGCCCGAAGCCCCAGCATTTT. Protein sequence: CASSLASRGPKPQHF.

The rearrangement uses TRBV27 and TRBJ1-1, with no clear D. V lost 0 bases, J lost 0 bases, and 8 bases lay in between. The CDR3 spans 15 residues. Germline values: CDR1 MNHEY, CDR2 SMNVEV (reference sequence). CDR3 sequence reads: CASSLSALMNTEAFF. The CDR3, as DNA: TGTGCCAGCAGTTTATCGGCCCTAATGAACACTGAAGCTTTCTTT.

This clonotype has more than one count but fewer than ten. The chain employs TRBV27 and TRBJ1-2; 11 bases agree with TRBD1. CDR3 length: 15 residues. Germline CDR1 reads MNHEY; CDR2 reads SMNVEV (reference sequence). Trimming at V came to 5 bases and at J to 4 bases, leaving 6 bases not matched to a gene. CDR3 loop: CASSPGQGGAYGYTF. CDR3 coding DNA: TGTGCCAGCAGTCCGGGACAGGGGGGAGCCTATGGCTACACCTTC.

The CDR3 sequence: CASRSPSGANEQFF. The CDR3 DNA reads as TGTGCCAGCAGATCCCCGAGCGGGGCCAATGAGCAGTTCTTC. The gene calls are TRBV7-9 and TRBJ2-1, with 7 bases identical to TRBD2. The germline V gene has CDR1 SEHNR and CDR2 FQNEAQ (reference sequence). The CDR3 length is 14 residues. V gave up 6 bases and J gave up 6 bases; unmatched junction bases: 8.

The chain couples TRBV5-4 to TRBJ2-2, with D maybe TRBD2 (5 bases). The CDR3 runs to 16 residues. Germline lookup yields CDR1 SGHNT and CDR2 YYREEE (reference sequence). Deletions cut 4 bases from V and 2 bases from J, with 15 bases between. CDR3 residues: CASSVIIRGNTGELFF. DNA of the CDR3: TGTGCCAGCAGCGTAATCATCCGGGGTAACACCGGGGAGCTGTTTTTT.

This clonotype was picked up a small number of times. J is TRBJ2-3 and V is TRBV4-1; D possibly corresponds to TRBD1 (6 bases). Germline V gene data show CDR1 as MGHRA and CDR2 as YSYEKL. This CDR3 spans 16 amino acids. The V end was cut by 1 base, the J end by 2 bases, with 13 bases between. The CDR3 here is CASSQGDMYFTDTQYF. In DNA form, the CDR3 reads TGCGCCAGCAGCCAAGGGGACATGTATTTCACAGATACGCAGTATTTT.

A word on this clonotype: One end of the junction does not line up with germline, which may come from a read error. The rearrangement joins TRBV7-7 to TRBJ2-1; 9 bases are a match to TRBD2. Germline V CDR1 and CDR2: SSHAT, FNYEAQ (reference sequence). The CDR3 has 16 amino acids. CDR3: CASSLGLERGVNEQFF. CDR3 nucleotide sequence: TGTGCTAGCAGCTTAGGGCTGGAGCGGGGGGTCAATGAGCAGTTCTTC. Filled out from reference TRBV7-7 and TRBJ2-1, the complete variable domain reads GAGVSQSPRYKVTKRGQDVTLRCDPISSHATLYWYQQALGQGPEFLTYFNYEAQPDKSGLPSDRFSAERPEGSISTLTIQRTEQRDSAMYRCASSLGLERGVNEQFFGPGTRLTVL.

This chain uses TRBV11-3 with TRBJ2-1, with D possibly being TRBD2 (6 bases). V was clipped by 5 bases and J by 2 bases, with 16 bases between them. CDR1 SGHNT and CDR2 YENEEA come from the germline V gene. The CDR3 length is 16 residues. The CDR3 DNA reads as TGTGCCAGCAGCCAGCCGGGGGAGGAGGCCTACAATGAGCAGTTCTTC. Amino acids: CASSQPGEEAYNEQFF.

Notes on this clonotype: At one boundary the junction diverges from the germline segment, which might be a read error. V gene TRBV6-8 combines with J gene TRBJ2-1; 8 bases line up with TRBD2. CDR3 length equals 15 residues. CDR1 and CDR2 from the germline V gene are MNHGY and SAAAGT. CDR3 sequence (DNA): TGTGCCTGCAGTCCGGGGGGGAGTTCCTACAATGAGCAGTTCTTC. Its protein is CACSPGGSSYNEQFF.

This clonotype was found a few times. The genes are TRBV20-1 and TRBJ2-7; 9 nucleotides agree with TRBD1. J was trimmed by 4 bases and V by 0 bases; bases with no gene match: 10. Germline loops: CDR1 DFQATT, CDR2 SNEGSKA (reference sequence). The CDR3 runs to 16 residues. In nucleotides, the CDR3 is TGCAGTGCTAGAGATTGGTTTACAGGGGGCGAGTACGAGCAGTACTTC. As protein: CSARDWFTGGEYEQYF.

In this sample, this clonotype turned up many times. The genes are TRBV7-9 and TRBJ2-2; perhaps TRBD2 as D (6 bases). V was cut by 11 bases and J by 5 bases, with 6 bases left in between. Germline values: CDR1 SEHNR, CDR2 FQNEAQ (reference sequence). This CDR3 region has 10 residues. Here the CDR3 reads CAGGTGELFF. The CDR3 region has the DNA TGTGCCGGAGGGACCGGGGAGCTGTTTTTT.

This chain connects TRBV7-8 to TRBJ1-3; the match to TRBD1 covers 10 bases. V lost 5 bases, J lost 2 bases, and 6 bases stayed unmatched. Germline CDR1 SGHVS, CDR2 FQNEAQ. CDR3 length: 16 amino acids. In DNA, the CDR3 is TGTGCCAGCAGCGCACGACAGGGGGCAACTGGAAACACCATATATTTT. Protein sequence: CASSARQGATGNTIYF.

J is TRBJ1-1 and V is TRBV4-1; D remains unclear. Between the trimmed V and J ends, which lost 4 bases and 4 bases, there was a span of 19 bases. The V gene's germline CDR1 is MGHRA and CDR2 YSYEKL. This CDR3 contains 16 residues. The CDR3, as DNA: TGCGCCAGCAGCCGCCGCGGGGAACAATCGGGCACTGAAGCTTTCTTT. It specifies CASSRRGEQSGTEAFF.

There are a few counts of this clonotype. The rearrangement uses TRBV27 and TRBJ2-3, with TRBD2 matching 10 bases. Germline V gene sequence: CDR1 MNHEY, CDR2 SMNVEV (reference sequence). J gave up 4 bases and V 5 bases, and 6 bases lay outside the gene matches. There are 15 residues in the CDR3. The CDR3 nucleotides read TGTGCCAGCAGTCTTCTAGCGGGGGCGGCAGATACGCAGTATTTT. Residues: CASSLLAGAADTQYF.

This clonotype showed up just a few times. The genes are TRBV27 and TRBJ1-2; TRBD1 agrees at 8 bases. The V gene's germline CDR1 is MNHEY and CDR2 SMNVEV (reference sequence). Unmatched junction bases numbered 8, after V lost 0 bases and J lost 8 bases. CDR3 length equals 15 residues. The CDR3 DNA sequence: TGTGCCAGCAGTTTATCGAACACAGGGGGTAAGGGCTACACCTTC. This encodes CASSLSNTGGKGYTF.